One sample yielded the 13 T cell receptor beta chains listed below, sequenced in a study of neurological immune-mediated disorders. Using its own MiXCR run on the 5' RACE reads, TCRdb lists one record per CDR3 protein. The sample shows 65,000 to 85,000 distinct CDR3 sequences, 3.2% of them seen only once. The sample taken for sequencing was PBMCs. All receptors derive from a woman in her forties or fifties with multiple sclerosis.

There are many counts of this clonotype. The V call is TRBV7-9, the J call TRBJ2-7; D may be TRBD1 or TRBD2 (5 bases each). This CDR3 contains 13 residues. From germline, CDR1 is SEHNR and CDR2 FQNEAQ (reference sequence). V lost 5 bases, J lost 7 bases, and 15 bases lay in between. CDR3 sequence reads: CASSPILEGEQYF. The CDR3 nucleotides are TGTGCCAGCAGCCCGATCCTCGAGGGGGAGCAGTACTTC.

This clonotype came up many times. The chain employs TRBV6-1 and TRBJ2-7; 7 bases align to TRBD1. The V and J ends lost 6 bases and 1 base, in that order; junction bases with no gene match: 6. Germline-derived CDR1 and CDR2 are MNHNS and SASEGT. The CDR3 is 14 residues long. The CDR3 spells CASSRDRDSYEQYV. CDR3 in DNA: TGTGCCAGCAGCCGTGACAGGGATTCCTACGAGCAGTACGTC.

This clonotype occurred many times. The V call is TRBV20-1, the J call TRBJ1-5; TRBD1 agrees at 8 bases. Trimming at V came to 6 bases and at J to 2 bases, leaving 15 bases not matched to a gene. Germline values: CDR1 DFQATT, CDR2 SNEGSKA (reference sequence). This CDR3 contains 17 residues. The DNA for the CDR3 is TGCAGTGCGTCGGTCCGGTCCAGGGGGCATGGCAATCAGCCCCAGCATTTT. This translates into CSASVRSRGHGNQPQHF.

This clonotype has ten or more counts. CDR3 region: CSARALTAIGNQPQHF. CDR3 in DNA: TGCAGTGCTAGAGCCCTTACAGCGATTGGCAATCAGCCCCAGCATTTT. The chain joins TRBV20-1 to TRBJ1-5; D is uncertain. From germline, CDR1 is DFQATT and CDR2 SNEGSKA (reference sequence). CDR3 length: 16 residues. Trimming cost V 1 base and J 2 bases, with 15 bases left between them.

This clonotype was counted at least ten times. V usage is TRBV14 and J usage is TRBJ2-1, with D possibly TRBD1 on 5 matching bases. Trimming pared 4 bases from V and 8 bases from J, leaving 27 bases between. CDR3 length: 18 residues. Germline V gene sequence: CDR1 SGHDN, CDR2 FVKESK. CDR3: CASSRLLRTRSDGDEQFF. In DNA form, the CDR3 reads TGTGCCAGCAGCCGGCTCCTCAGGACACGCTCCGACGGCGATGAGCAGTTCTTC.

This clonotype was observed at least ten times. The V call is TRBV28, the J call TRBJ2-5, with 8 bases aligning to TRBD1. The CDR3 sequence is 16 residues long. The germline V gene has CDR1 MDHEN and CDR2 SYDVKM. V lost 5 bases to trimming and J lost 7 bases; unmatched junction nucleotides: 15. The CDR3 sequence is CASSLSSSGGHGTQYF. The CDR3 DNA reads as TGTGCCAGCAGTCTGTCCTCCTCAGGGGGCCATGGGACCCAGTACTTC.

This clonotype was detected ten times or more. V usage is TRBV10-3 and J usage is TRBJ2-5, with a tentative D call TRBD1 (6 bases). The CDR3 consists of 12 residues. Trimming removed 6 bases from V and 1 base from J, with 6 bases in between. Germline V gives CDR1 ENHRY, CDR2 SYGVKD. The CDR3 DNA reads as TGTGCCATCAGACAGGGCCAAGAGACCCAGTACTTC. Translation gives CAIRQGQETQYF.

This clonotype has a count of ten or more. The J gene is TRBJ2-5, the V gene TRBV20-1; a possible D gene is TRBD2 (7 bases). In germline, CDR1 is DFQATT, CDR2 SNEGSKA (reference sequence). The V end lost 5 bases, the J end lost 5 bases, and 12 bases lay between the germline ends. The CDR3 extends over 12 amino acids. The DNA of the CDR3 is TGCAGTGCTCGGGGGGCCGGGGAGACCCAGTACTTC. The encoded protein is CSARGAGETQYF.

This clonotype was found many times. V is TRBV12-3 or TRBV12-4 and J is TRBJ2-2; 8 nucleotides line up with TRBD2. The CDR3 is 16 amino acids. Losses at the gene ends were 3 bases for V and 7 bases for J; bases not matched to a gene: 10. CDR3 loop: CASSFEAGAQGGELFF. The CDR3 DNA reads TGTGCCAGCAGTTTTGAAGCGGGGGCCCAAGGCGGGGAGCTGTTTTTT.

This clonotype was seen at least ten times. The J gene is TRBJ2-7, the V gene TRBV5-1; perhaps TRBD1 as D (5 bases). CDR1 SGHRS and CDR2 YFSETQ come from the germline V gene. The CDR3 consists of 15 residues. V shed 2 bases and J shed 5 bases, with 17 bases lying between them. The CDR3 loop is CASSFVQGVSNEQYF. For the CDR3, the DNA is TGCGCCAGCAGCTTCGTCCAGGGTGTAAGTAACGAGCAGTACTTC.

This clonotype was picked up a small number of times. The chain uses TRBV5-8 and TRBJ1-1; no definite D call. Trimming left V 2 bases short and J 4 bases short, with 15 bases between. The CDR3 is 15 amino acids. CDR1 SGHTS and CDR2 YDEGEE come from the germline V gene. Here the CDR3 reads CASSFEGFETTEAFF. In DNA form, the CDR3 reads TGTGCCAGCAGCTTTGAAGGGTTCGAGACCACTGAAGCTTTCTTT.

This clonotype was counted ten times or more. The chain employs TRBV2 and TRBJ1-2, with TRBD1 as a possible D gene (6 bases). Trimming removed 8 bases from V and 5 bases from J, with 21 bases in between. CDR3 size: 15 residues. CDR1 is SNHLY, CDR2 FYNNEI, per germline. CDR3 loop: CASPGVLTYSYGYTF. The CDR3 DNA sequence: TGTGCCAGCCCAGGGGTTCTTACATATTCTTATGGCTACACCTTC.

The table lists this clonotype with many counts. The rearrangement uses TRBV28 and TRBJ1-2, with 10 bases lining up with TRBD1. The germline V gene has CDR1 MDHEN and CDR2 SYDVKM. The length of the CDR3 is 15 residues. J lost 4 bases, V lost 3 bases, and 5 bases had no gene match. For the CDR3, the DNA is TGTGCCAGCAGTTTGACAGGGGGCTGGATCTATGGCTACACCTTC. Translating gives CASSLTGGWIYGYTF.